This T cell receptor (beta chain) was sequenced in a study of graft-versus-host responses after intestinal transplantation. Worth noting for this clone: Its antigen is as yet unknown.

Using immunoSEQ multiplex PCR, the repertoire was profiled, and TCRdb retains in-frame clones only, with some absent. Of tens of thousands of clones detected, 80% to 90% appear once; the ten largest clones hold approximately 2.7%. The sequences come from unstimulated CD8+ T cells sorted from spleen or lymph node cells, collected before intestinal transplant. The sequence was obtained from a human donor who received an intestinal transplant.

The CDR3 spells CASRSRVEEKTEAFF. The CDR3 coding sequence is TGTGCCAGCAGATCCCGGGTTGAGGAAAAGACTGAAGCTTTCTTT. The chain employs TRBV28 and TRBJ1-1; D is unresolved. This CDR3 is built from 15 residues. Looked up from germline, CDR1 is MDHEN and CDR2 is SYDVKM. Trimming pared 6 bases from V and 5 bases from J, leaving 19 bases between. Full variable domain (missing parts from reference TRBV28 and TRBJ1-1): DVKVTQSSRYLVKRTGEKVFLECVQDMDHENMFWYRQDPGLGLRLIYFSYDVKMKEKGDIPEGYSVSREKKERFSLILESASTNQTSMYLCASRSRVEEKTEAFFGQGTRLTVV.